These 14 T cell receptor beta chains were sequenced from one sample in a study of cytomegalovirus exposure and HLA in healthy donors. Primers for the PCR totalled 60 Vbeta and 13 Jbeta. Clones were sequenced by immunoSEQ multiplex PCR, and TCRdb holds only the in-frame ones, with some missing. The table shows tens of thousands of clones, with around 84% occurring only once. The sample was PBMCs. These TCRs come from a woman between 18 and 29 years old in good health and CMV-seronegative.

Only a few counts were recorded for this clone. CDR3 amino acids: CASSGTSGGAADTQYF. The CDR3 region has the DNA TGTGCCAGCAGTGGTACTAGCGGGGGGGCCGCAGATACGCAGTATTTT. The chain is built from TRBV6-4 and TRBJ2-3, with 13 bases matching TRBD2. The CDR3 extends over 16 amino acids. Germline V gives CDR1 MRHNA, CDR2 SNTAGT. Trimming cost V 4 bases and J 4 bases; bases outside gene matches: 5.

Only a few counts were recorded for this clone. This chain connects TRBV27 to TRBJ2-7, with 9 bases that match TRBD1. The CDR3 loop spans 12 amino acids. CDR1 MNHEY and CDR2 SMNVEV come from the germline V gene (reference sequence). J was trimmed by 3 bases and V by 8 bases; bases with no gene match: 2. The CDR3 region has the DNA TGTGCCAGCCAGGGACAGGGCTACGAGCAGTACTTC. It specifies CASQGQGYEQYF.

The sample holds one count of this clone. The chain employs TRBV6-1 and TRBJ2-3; TRBD1 matches 8 bases. The V segment lost 0 bases and the J segment 3 bases; nucleotides outside the gene matches: 2. CDR1 and CDR2 from the germline V gene are MNHNS and SASEGT. CDR3 length equals 15 residues. The DNA of the CDR3 is TGTGCCAGCAGTGAAGCGCGACAGGGGACAGATACGCAGTATTTT. It is translated as CASSEARQGTDTQYF.

CDR3 protein: CASSSMTGDTQYF. CDR3 DNA sequence: TGTGCCAGCAGCTCTATGACGGGAGATACGCAGTATTTT. The rearrangement links TRBV7-3 to TRBJ2-3, with D unresolved. V was pared by 4 bases and J by 5 bases, with 10 bases between. The CDR3 covers 13 residues. Germline CDR1 and CDR2: SGHTA and FQGTGA.

The chain couples TRBV11-2 to TRBJ1-6; the match to TRBD1 covers 8 bases. J gave up 12 bases and V 6 bases, and 7 bases lay outside the gene matches. The CDR3 contains 13 residues. The V gene's germline CDR1 is SGHAT and CDR2 FQNNGV. The CDR3 region is CASSPGQDLPLHF. CDR3 nucleotides: TGTGCCAGCAGTCCGGGACAGGACTTACCCCTCCACTTT.

The gene calls are TRBV21-1 and TRBJ2-3; the table's D call of TRBD2 was not tested on the DNA. TRBV21-1 is assigned pseudogene status. This CDR3 comprises 13 residues. The CDR3 loop reads CASPEGGTDTQYF. Written as DNA, the CDR3 is TGTGCCAGCCCGGAGGGCGGCACAGATACGCAGTATTTT.

The chain uses TRBV18 and TRBJ1-1; D unclear. Trimming took 0 bases from V and 4 from J, leaving 9 bases between them. CDR3 size: 14 residues. Germline V gives CDR1 KGHSH, CDR2 LQKENI. The CDR3 is CASSPPSTSTEAFF. The CDR3 nucleotides are TGTGCCAGCTCACCACCCAGTACCAGCACTGAAGCTTTCTTT.

A single count supports this clone. DNA of the CDR3: TGTGCCAGCAGGGTCGGGACTAGCCTCGCCGGGGAGCTGTTTTTT. Protein sequence: CASRVGTSLAGELFF. The V and J genes are TRBV7-2 and TRBJ2-2; 9 nucleotides line up with TRBD2. The trim removed 6 bases at V and 6 bases at J, leaving 8 bases unmatched. CDR1 and CDR2 (germline): SGHTA, FQGNSA. This CDR3 region has 15 residues.

This chain links TRBV7-2 with TRBJ2-7; 7 positions match TRBD1. The CDR3 loop spans 15 amino acids. Germline V gene sequence: CDR1 SGHTA, CDR2 FQGNSA. J gave up 5 bases and V 2 bases, and 9 bases lay outside the gene matches. CDR3 coding DNA: TGTGCCAGCAGCTTATCTGGACAGGCTACAAACGAGCAGTACTTC. It codes for CASSLSGQATNEQYF.

CDR3 region: CASTLTGGSEAFF. The DNA for the CDR3 is TGTGCCAGCACCTTGACAGGGGGAAGTGAAGCTTTCTTT. The V and J genes are TRBV2 and TRBJ1-1; TRBD1 matches at 9 bases. The ends lost 7 bases at V and 7 bases at J; junction bases unmatched: 7. The CDR3 contains 13 residues. Germline V gene sequence: CDR1 SNHLY, CDR2 FYNNEI.

This chain connects TRBV19 to TRBJ1-2; D call uncertain. V shed 9 bases and J shed 7 bases, with 9 bases lying between them. Germline CDR1 LNHDA, CDR2 SQIVND (reference sequence). CDR3 length: 10 amino acids. CDR3 sequence (DNA): TGTGCCAGCCGAGCGAGTGGCTACACCTTC. Protein product: CASRASGYTF.

Concerning this clone itself: Its ends do not fully match the called genes, so a read error is possible. This rearrangement joins TRBV10-2 to TRBJ1-1; a weak D match, TRBD1 (5 bases). The CDR3 runs 11 residues. Germline V gene sequence: CDR1 WSHSY, CDR2 SAAADI. CDR3 coding DNA: TGCGCCAGCAGCAGGGATACCGAAGCTCTCTTT. It codes for CASSRDTEALF.

As DNA, the CDR3 is TGTGCCAGTAGTAGAGCAAGACAGGGAATGAACACTGAAGCTTTCTTT. This gives the protein CASSRARQGMNTEAFF. The chain joins TRBV19 to TRBJ1-1; 7 bases fit TRBD1. The CDR3 runs 16 residues. Looked up from germline, CDR1 is LNHDA and CDR2 is SQIVND (reference sequence). With 4 bases clipped from V and 0 bases from J, the junction kept 8 bases outside the gene matches.

This chain's CDR3 is CASSLTRLASAYNEQFF. The CDR3 DNA reads TGTGCCAGCAGCTTAACCCGCCTGGCTAGCGCCTACAATGAGCAGTTCTTC. V usage is TRBV7-2 and J usage is TRBJ2-1; perhaps TRBD2 as D (6 bases). The germline V gene has CDR1 SGHTA and CDR2 FQGNSA. This CDR3 region has 17 residues. V dropped 2 bases and J dropped 2 bases, with 16 bases sitting between them.